What follows are 24 T cell receptor beta chains derived from one specimen sequenced in a study of blood T cells in healthy people across ages. A second roughly 7 to 11 cycle PCR used barcoded and J-beta primers. TCRdb ran MiXCR on the 5' RACE reads and lists one entry per CDR3 protein. The sample includes 1,500,000 or so distinct CDR3 sequences, around 59% of them seen just once. Source material: blood. The receptor set was obtained from a man younger than 35 in good health.

CDR3 region: CASSSRTTSSYNEQFF. The CDR3, as DNA: TGTGCCAGCAGCTCAAGGACAACGAGCTCCTACAATGAGCAGTTCTTC. V is TRBV7-9 and J is TRBJ2-1, with D tentatively TRBD1 (5 bases). The germline V gene encodes CDR1 SEHNR and CDR2 FQNEAQ (reference sequence). The CDR3 totals 16 residues. V was shortened by 4 bases and J by 0 bases, with 13 bases between the two germline ends.

The chain is built from TRBV27 and TRBJ1-5; D not resolved. Germline V CDR1 and CDR2: MNHEY, SMNVEV (reference sequence). V was pared by 4 bases and J by 0 bases, with 7 bases between. This CDR3 spans 14 amino acids. The CDR3 nucleotides are TGTGCCAGCAGTTCACAGCGTAGCAATCAGCCCCAGCATTTT. Encoded protein: CASSSQRSNQPQHF.

The V call is TRBV29-1, the J call TRBJ2-1; D is perhaps TRBD2 (6 bases). The V gene's germline CDR1 is SQVTM and CDR2 ANQGSEA. CDR3 size: 14 residues. Trimming removed 5 bases from V and 8 bases from J, with 19 bases in between. DNA for the CDR3: TGCAGCGTTCGATCTGTGGGAGGTCGGGATGAGCAGTTCTTC. It is translated as CSVRSVGGRDEQFF.

This clonotype showed up just once. The chain employs TRBV5-1 and TRBJ2-7; 9 bases are a match to TRBD1. Germline V gene sequence: CDR1 SGHRS, CDR2 YFSETQ. There are 15 residues in the CDR3. With V trimmed by 4 bases and J by 4 bases, 9 bases remained unmatched. For the CDR3, the DNA is TGCGCCAGCAGCGTAATACAGGGGGCTGGATACGAGCAGTACTTC. It encodes CASSVIQGAGYEQYF.

This clonotype has more than one count but fewer than ten. The chain uses TRBV11-2 and TRBJ2-1; the D gene is possibly TRBD2 (6 bases). This CDR3 comprises 14 residues. V dropped 1 base and J dropped 8 bases, with 12 bases sitting between them. Germline V gene sequence: CDR1 SGHAT, CDR2 FQNNGV. CDR3 sequence reads: CASSLARSGDEQFF. The CDR3 DNA reads as TGTGCCAGCAGCTTAGCCCGGTCGGGAGATGAGCAGTTCTTC.

This chain connects TRBV7-2 to TRBJ1-2; no clear D. Germline V gene sequence: CDR1 SGHTA, CDR2 FQGNSA. The CDR3 is 14 residues long. Trimming took 5 bases from V and 5 from J, leaving 15 bases between them. The CDR3 loop is CASSVPNTLYGYTF. The CDR3 nucleotides are TGTGCCAGCAGCGTACCAAATACCCTTTATGGCTACACCTTC.

The V gene is TRBV6-5, the J gene TRBJ1-1; TRBD1 is a possible D gene (5 bases). The CDR3 has 12 residues. V lost 9 bases and J lost 12, with 20 bases in between. Germline CDR1 MNHEY, CDR2 SVGAGI. CDR3 coding DNA: TGTGCCAGTCGACCGCGGGAGGGGTCGTCTTTCTTT. As protein: CASRPREGSSFF.

The J gene is TRBJ2-7, the V gene TRBV25-1; 8 bases are a match to TRBD1. V was pared by 4 bases and J by 4 bases, with 6 bases of the junction left unmatched. This CDR3 is 14 amino acids long. Germline CDR1 and CDR2: MGHDK and SYGVNS. The CDR3 loop reads CASSVQGGPYEQYF. CDR3 sequence (DNA): TGTGCCAGCAGTGTACAGGGGGGACCTTACGAGCAGTACTTC.

The CDR3 reads CSARDRRERYYGYTF. The CDR3 DNA follows: TGCAGTGCTAGAGATCGGAGGGAACGCTACTATGGCTACACCTTC. The chain recombines TRBV20-1 with TRBJ1-2; D not certain. The CDR3 sequence is 15 residues long. CDR1 is DFQATT, CDR2 SNEGSKA, per germline (reference sequence). The V end was cut by 0 bases, the J end by 3 bases, with 14 bases between.

This clonotype has more than one count but fewer than ten. The CDR3 loop reads CASSDPTRLAGEETQYF. The CDR3 DNA is TGTGCCAGCAGTGATCCGACGCGACTAGCGGGGGAAGAGACCCAGTACTTC. The chain couples TRBV25-1 to TRBJ2-5; 12 bases line up with TRBD2. There are 17 residues in the CDR3. The germline CDR1 and CDR2 sequences are MGHDK and SYGVNS. Trimming took 3 bases from V and 3 from J; bases not matched to a gene: 8.

This clonotype has more than one count but fewer than ten. The chain has TRBV7-2 and TRBJ1-5; D is uncertain. Germline CDR1 and CDR2: SGHTA and FQGNSA. This CDR3 comprises 14 residues. V lost 7 bases and J 2 bases, leaving 12 bases between the germline ends. The CDR3 region is CASTTAGGNQPQHF. CDR3 sequence (DNA): TGTGCCAGCACTACAGCAGGAGGCAATCAGCCCCAGCATTTT.

The gene calls are TRBV20-1 and TRBJ2-4, with D tentatively TRBD2 (7 bases). V shed 2 bases and J shed 13 bases, with 21 bases lying between them. This CDR3 has 14 amino acids. Germline V gene data show CDR1 as DFQATT and CDR2 as SNEGSKA (reference sequence). In DNA form, the CDR3 reads TGCAGTGCTAGAAGTGGCGGGGGCTCCAATGAGCAGTACTTC. Translated, it gives CSARSGGGSNEQYF.

This clonotype was observed once. This chain links TRBV6-5 with TRBJ2-4; 9 nucleotides match TRBD1. CDR3 length equals 13 residues. V gave up 7 bases and J gave up 8 bases; unmatched junction bases: 6. Germline V lookup: CDR1 MNHEY, CDR2 SVGAGI. The CDR3 nucleotides read TGTGCCAGCAATGTAGGGACAGGGTACATTCAGTACTTC. This encodes CASNVGTGYIQYF.

This clonotype appeared a few times. This chain links TRBV4-1 with TRBJ2-5; D gene unclear. The J call could be wrong; TRBJ2-7 is a better fit for the DNA end. Germline V gene lookup returns CDR1 MGHRA and CDR2 YSYEKL. The length of the CDR3 is 16 residues. CDR3 coding DNA: TGCGCCAGCAGCCAGGACCCTAGGAGATCACCCTACGAGCAGTACTTC. Translation gives CASSQDPRRSPYEQYF.

V gene TRBV6-1 combines with J gene TRBJ2-1, with D maybe TRBD2 (5 bases). CDR3 size: 15 residues. Germline V gene data show CDR1 as MNHNS and CDR2 as SASEGT. Trimming left V 4 bases short and J 6 bases short, with 16 bases between. Here the CDR3 reads CASSGYPRDTNEQFF. CDR3 DNA sequence: TGTGCCAGCAGTGGCTACCCCCGGGATACCAATGAGCAGTTCTTC.

V and J are TRBV7-9 and TRBJ2-4; D is tentatively TRBD1 or TRBD2 (7 bases each). This CDR3 contains 16 residues. From germline, CDR1 is SEHNR and CDR2 FQNEAQ (reference sequence). The V and J ends lost 1 base and 8 bases respectively, with 18 bases between them. The CDR3 coding sequence is TGTGCCAGCAGCTTAGTTTACCAGACAGGGAGGGACATTCAGTACTTC. Its translation is CASSLVYQTGRDIQYF. Using reference TRBV7-9 and TRBJ2-4 for the parts outside the CDR3, the full variable domain is DTGVSQNPRHKITKRGQNVTFRCDPISEHNRLYWYRQTLGQGPEFLTYFQNEAQLEKSRLLSDRFSAERPKGSFSTLEIQRTEQGDSAMYLCASSLVYQTGRDIQYFGAGTRLSVL.

The rearrangement uses TRBV20-1 and TRBJ2-1, with 11 bases fitting TRBD2. V lost 5 bases, J lost 3 bases, and 9 bases stayed unmatched. The CDR3 runs 16 residues. Germline V CDR1 and CDR2: DFQATT, SNEGSKA (reference sequence). The DNA for the CDR3 is TGCAGTGCTTTACCAATAGCGGGAGGGGACTACAATGAGCAGTTCTTC. Its translation: CSALPIAGGDYNEQFF.

This clonotype was seen ten or more times. This chain links TRBV12-3 or TRBV12-4 with TRBJ2-5; no clear D gene. With 6 bases removed from V and 5 bases from J, the gap between germline ends came to 10 bases. CDR3 length: 12 amino acids. In DNA, the CDR3 is TGTGCCAGCAGCTTAATTGGGGAGACCCAGTACTTC. Encoded protein: CASSLIGETQYF.

The chain carries TRBV2 and TRBJ2-1; 7 bases map to TRBD1. V trimming: 4 bases; J trimming: 7 bases; junction bases outside the gene matches: 10. The germline V gene has CDR1 SNHLY and CDR2 FYNNEI. This CDR3 region has 15 residues. The CDR3: CASSVDREFGNEQFF. The DNA of the CDR3 is TGTGCCAGCAGTGTTGACAGGGAATTTGGGAATGAGCAGTTCTTC.

The genes are TRBV4-2 and TRBJ2-4; D ambiguous. The better agreement between TRBJ2-7 and the DNA end casts doubt on the J call. CDR3 length: 13 residues. In germline, CDR1 is LGHNA, CDR2 YNFKEQ. This CDR3 is CASSPYPMDEQYF. Written as DNA, the CDR3 is TGTGCCAGCAGCCCTTATCCGATGGACGAGCAGTACTTC.

The J gene is TRBJ1-4, the V gene TRBV12-3 or TRBV12-4; perhaps TRBD1 as D (5 bases). V lost 8 bases and J lost 0, with 25 bases in between. CDR3 length: 19 amino acids. The CDR3 loop is CASYFGGAWMNATNEKLFF. Here the CDR3 DNA reads TGTGCCAGCTATTTCGGAGGGGCTTGGATGAATGCAACTAATGAAAAACTGTTTTTT.

The chain links TRBV4-1 to TRBJ1-1; TRBD1 is a possible D gene (5 bases). The CDR3 is 13 amino acids. V lost 4 bases and J 12 bases, leaving 18 bases between the germline ends. Germline CDR1 is MGHRA and CDR2 is YSYEKL. The CDR3 nucleotides are TGCGCCAGCAGCCCCAAGAGTGTTTTGGGACCTTTCTTT. Translated, it gives CASSPKSVLGPFF.

V and J are TRBV20-1 and TRBJ2-1; tentative D call: TRBD2 (7 bases). Trimming cost V 3 bases and J 3 bases, with 12 bases left between them. This CDR3 has 14 residues. Germline loops: CDR1 DFQATT, CDR2 SNEGSKA (reference sequence). CDR3 residues: CSASGGPLYNEQFF. The CDR3 bases are TGCAGTGCTAGCGGGGGGCCCCTCTACAATGAGCAGTTCTTC.

V and J are TRBV7-6 and TRBJ2-1; no definite D call. The germline V and J ends were trimmed by 2 bases and 7 bases, with 9 bases remaining between them. Germline assignment: CDR1 SGHVS and CDR2 FNYEAQ. This CDR3 is 13 amino acids long. CDR3: CASSLSRWNEQFF. For the CDR3, the DNA is TGTGCCAGCAGCTTAAGTCGCTGGAATGAGCAGTTCTTC.